This TCR beta chain was identified in a study of Tregs in tolerant kidney transplant recipients. Libraries were prepared by immunoSEQ multiplex PCR; TCRdb keeps only in-frame clonotypes and omits some of them. The sample holds about 52,000 clones. J was trimmed by 0 bases and V by 6 bases; bases with no gene match: 11. The CDR3 length is 17 residues. CDR1 and CDR2 (germline): KGHSH, LQKENI. With regard to this clone: The sequenced fragment ends 3 residues before the CDR3 boundary, so the rest is inferred from the germline J gene.

The sample consisted of CD4+ T cells from blood, taken before the transplant. The chain recombines TRBV18 with TRBJ1-3, with 7 nucleotides matching TRBD1. The clonotype originates from a human donor who received a combined kidney and bone marrow transplant. The CDR3 DNA, read in part, is TGTGCCAGCTCGGGACAGACTTTCCTAAGCTCTGGAAACACC. It specifies CASSGQTFLSSGNT. Given in full, the CDR3 is CASSGQTFLSSGNTIYF.